These 27 T cell receptor beta chains share one sample of origin, sequenced in a study of cytomegalovirus exposure and HLA in healthy donors. It was with 60 Vbeta and 13 Jbeta primers that the PCR ran. Repertoires were generated with immunoSEQ multiplex PCR, while TCRdb's copy carries only in-frame clones and drops some. The table lists some 91,000 clones, around 76% of them singletons, with around 7% in the top ten. Sequencing was carried out using PBMCs. Receptors were obtained from a man aged 40-49 years in good health and CMV-seropositive.

J is TRBJ2-2 and V is TRBV6-5; 7 bases are shared with TRBD1. The CDR3 has 15 amino acids. The V gene end was trimmed by 2 bases and the J gene end by 6 bases; junction bases not matched to a gene: 6. Germline CDR1 reads MNHEY; CDR2 reads SVGAGI. The CDR3 DNA follows: TGTGCCAGCAGTTACGACACAGGGGAGCCCGGGGAGCTGTTTTTT. Translating gives CASSYDTGEPGELFF.

This clone appeared a few times. This chain connects TRBV28 to TRBJ2-5, with D perhaps TRBD2 (6 bases). Trimming took 4 bases from V and 3 from J, leaving 18 bases between them. From germline, CDR1 is MDHEN and CDR2 SYDVKM. This CDR3 is 16 amino acids long. CDR3 nucleotide sequence: TGTGCCAGCAGTTCATTAGCGGAAGGGCGGGAAGAGACCCAGTACTTC. Translating gives CASSSLAEGREETQYF.

This chain uses TRBV4-3 with TRBJ1-4, with D tentatively TRBD1 (6 bases). CDR1 and CDR2 (germline): LGHNA, YSLEER. The V end was cut by 3 bases, the J end by 3 bases, with 14 bases between. This CDR3 has 16 residues. DNA of the CDR3: TGCGCCAGCAGCCACGCGCGGACAGACTCTAATGAAAAACTGTTTTTT. Translated: CASSHARTDSNEKLFF.

This chain uses TRBV4-3 with TRBJ2-7, with TRBD2 identical over 8 bases. CDR3 size: 16 residues. The junction had 9 bases not matched to a gene; V was cut back by 3 bases and J by 2 bases. Germline assignment: CDR1 LGHNA and CDR2 YSLEER. The CDR3 is CASSQGSGKSPYEQYF. CDR3 in DNA: TGCGCCAGCAGCCAGGGTAGCGGGAAGAGCCCCTACGAGCAGTACTTC.

The chain couples TRBV5-1 to TRBJ2-2, with 11 positions matching TRBD2. CDR1 SGHRS and CDR2 YFSETQ come from the germline V gene. V shed 3 bases, J shed 1 base, and the junction held 2 bases outside the gene matches. The CDR3 runs 16 residues. The CDR3 bases are TGCGCCAGCAGCTGGGGACTAGCGGAGAACACCGGGGAGCTGTTTTTT. Amino acid sequence: CASSWGLAENTGELFF.

The CDR3 nucleotides read TGTGCCAGCAGTTTCGCCGGGGAAAATTCACCCCTCCACTTT. As protein: CASSFAGENSPLHF. The rearrangement links TRBV27 to TRBJ1-6; D is unresolved. Trimming pared 3 bases from V and 7 bases from J, leaving 10 bases between. Germline-derived CDR1 and CDR2 are MNHEY and SMNVEV (reference sequence). The CDR3 covers 14 residues.

The chain employs TRBV2 and TRBJ1-1; D remains ambiguous. Germline V gene lookup returns CDR1 SNHLY and CDR2 FYNNEI. The CDR3 consists of 11 residues. V lost 7 bases and J lost 6, with 9 bases in between. This CDR3 is CASTYGPEAFF. The CDR3 DNA reads as TGTGCCAGCACCTACGGTCCTGAAGCTTTCTTT.

The J gene is TRBJ1-1, the V gene TRBV7-2; 8 nucleotides line up with TRBD1. Looked up from germline, CDR1 is SGHTA and CDR2 is FQGNSA. This CDR3 comprises 14 residues. V was clipped by 5 bases and J by 3 bases; unmatched bases: 5. In DNA, the CDR3 is TGTGCCAGCAGCGCAAAACAGGGGGACACTGAAGCTTTCTTT. Translation gives CASSAKQGDTEAFF.

The rearrangement uses TRBV9 and TRBJ2-1, with a tentative D call TRBD1 (6 bases). The CDR3 has 15 amino acids. From germline, CDR1 is SGDLS and CDR2 YYNGEE. V was cut by 0 bases and J by 0 bases, with 7 bases left in between. This chain's CDR3 is CASSVGQDSYNEQFF. CDR3 in DNA: TGTGCCAGCAGCGTAGGACAGGACTCCTACAATGAGCAGTTCTTC.

The chain joins TRBV5-4 to TRBJ1-1, with a possible D match to TRBD1 (5 bases). This CDR3 has 15 residues. Germline V gene data show CDR1 as SGHNT and CDR2 as YYREEE (reference sequence). V was trimmed by 3 bases and J by 1 base, leaving 13 bases between them. CDR3 in amino acids: CASSSSVGGNTEAFF. The CDR3 DNA follows: TGTGCCAGCAGCTCTTCAGTGGGGGGGAACACTGAAGCTTTCTTT.

The rearrangement links TRBV11-3 to TRBJ2-7; the match to TRBD2 covers 9 bases. Per germline, CDR1 SGHNT and CDR2 YENEEA. V shed 1 base, J shed 5 bases, and the junction held 9 bases outside the gene matches. The CDR3 has 16 amino acids. The DNA for the CDR3 is TGTGCCAGCAGCTTAGGCGGGAGGGCCGGAGGGGACGAGCAGTACTTC. Its protein product is CASSLGGRAGGDEQYF. Using reference TRBV11-3 and TRBJ2-7 for the parts outside the CDR3, the full variable domain is EAGVVQSPRYKIIEKKQPVAFWCNPISGHNTLYWYLQNLGQGPELLIRYENEEAVDDSQLPKDRFSAERLKGVDSTLKIQPAELGDSAVYLCASSLGGRAGGDEQYFGPGTRLTVT.

The CDR3 here is CASSEDRDYEQYF. Written as DNA, the CDR3 is TGTGCCAGCAGTGAAGACAGGGACTACGAGCAGTACTTC. The chain has TRBV6-1 and TRBJ2-7; D may be TRBD1 (6 bases). Trimming stripped 1 base from V and 3 bases from J, with 7 bases between. Germline V gene data show CDR1 as MNHNS and CDR2 as SASEGT. This CDR3 has 13 residues.

V is TRBV6-5 and J is TRBJ2-5; D is unresolved. The CDR3 length is 15 residues. Germline loops: CDR1 MNHEY, CDR2 SVGAGI. The ends were cut back, 5 bases at V and 5 bases at J, with 18 bases in the middle. In DNA form, the CDR3 reads TGTGCCAGCAGTCAAGAAGACCCAGGTTTCGAGACCCAGTACTTC. This gives the protein CASSQEDPGFETQYF.

This clone was observed a few times. The chain recombines TRBV19 with TRBJ1-5; 10 positions agree with TRBD1. Germline CDR1 and CDR2: LNHDA and SQIVND (reference sequence). This CDR3 has 15 amino acids. With 6 bases clipped from V and 11 bases from J, the junction kept 13 bases outside the gene matches. The CDR3 here is CASRPGQGVDGAQHF. The CDR3 bases are TGTGCCAGTAGGCCAGGACAGGGGGTCGATGGGGCCCAGCATTTT.

This chain uses TRBV27 with TRBJ1-1; the match to TRBD1 covers 11 bases. Trimming removed 4 bases from V and 4 bases from J; junction bases left unmatched: 11. Germline V lookup: CDR1 MNHEY, CDR2 SMNVEV (reference sequence). There are 17 residues in the CDR3. CDR3 nucleotide sequence: TGTGCCAGCAGTTCCTCCCCCGGGACAGGGGGTGGCACTGAAGCTTTCTTT. Its translation: CASSSSPGTGGGTEAFF.

The chain couples TRBV18 to TRBJ2-1; tentative D call: TRBD1 (6 bases). The germline V gene has CDR1 KGHSH and CDR2 LQKENI. The CDR3 loop spans 13 amino acids. Trimming stripped 1 base from V and 6 bases from J, with 7 bases between. For the CDR3, the DNA is TGTGCCAGCTCACCACAGACAGGCAATGAGCAGTTCTTC. Residues: CASSPQTGNEQFF.

Concerning this clone: One end of the junction does not line up with germline, which may come from a read error. The V and J genes are TRBV7-7 and TRBJ2-3, with TRBD2 matching over 14 bases. This CDR3 region has 16 residues. Germline CDR1 reads SSHAT; CDR2 reads FNYEAQ (reference sequence). DNA for the CDR3: TGTGCTAGCAGCCTGGGACTAGCGGGAGCAACAGATACGCAGTATTTT. As protein: CASSLGLAGATDTQYF.

V usage is TRBV2 and J usage is TRBJ1-2; TRBD1 is a possible D gene (5 bases). The germline V and J ends were trimmed by 3 bases and 1 base, with 9 bases remaining between them. Per germline, CDR1 SNHLY and CDR2 FYNNEI. This CDR3 has 14 amino acids. The CDR3 DNA sequence: TGTGCCAGCAGTGAGACAGCGAATAACTATGGCTACACCTTC. Protein product: CASSETANNYGYTF.

This sequence joins TRBV28 and TRBJ2-1, with 7 bases that match TRBD2. This CDR3 contains 16 residues. Germline CDR1 reads MDHEN; CDR2 reads SYDVKM. J was trimmed by 2 bases and V by 5 bases; bases with no gene match: 9. DNA of the CDR3: TGTGCCAGCAGTGGGCTAGAGGGAGGGGCCTACAATGAGCAGTTCTTC. Amino acid sequence: CASSGLEGGAYNEQFF.

This chain joins TRBV4-3 and TRBJ2-7; 8 bases line up with TRBD1. There are 14 residues in the CDR3. The J segment lost 5 bases and the V segment lost 4 bases, leaving 7 bases of the junction unmatched. Germline values: CDR1 LGHNA, CDR2 YSLEER. The CDR3 nucleotides read TGCGCCAGCAGCCCCGGGACAGGCCCCAACGAGCAGTACTTC. It specifies CASSPGTGPNEQYF.

Only a few counts were recorded for this clone. The CDR3 loop is CASSTGQGYTEAFF. The CDR3 bases are TGTGCCAGCTCAACAGGACAGGGATACACTGAAGCTTTCTTT. The rearrangement links TRBV18 to TRBJ1-1; 8 bases line up with TRBD1. The CDR3 totals 14 residues. V gave up 5 bases and J gave up 3 bases; unmatched junction bases: 5. Germline V CDR1 and CDR2: KGHSH, LQKENI.

The chain joins TRBV11-2 to TRBJ2-3; maybe TRBD1 (6 bases). Germline CDR1 is SGHAT and CDR2 is FQNNGV. V shed 4 bases and J shed 5 bases, with 19 bases lying between them. The CDR3 runs 16 residues. The CDR3 nucleotides are TGTGCCAGCAGCTACCGGGCCTCCAGGGGACAAGATACGCAGTATTTT. This encodes CASSYRASRGQDTQYF.

This rearrangement joins TRBV19 to TRBJ2-1, with 10 bases identical to TRBD2. The CDR3 loop spans 13 amino acids. Looked up from germline, CDR1 is LNHDA and CDR2 is SQIVND (reference sequence). Trimming cost V 10 bases and J 9 bases; bases outside gene matches: 9. The CDR3 nucleotides read TGTGCCACCGCGGGGACTAGCGTGGGTGAGCAGTTCTTC. Translating it yields CATAGTSVGEQFF.

The V gene is TRBV7-9, the J gene TRBJ2-7; TRBD1 might be the D (6 bases). The CDR3 is 14 amino acids. Trimming shortened V by 4 bases and J by 2 bases, and 12 bases separated the two germline ends. CDR1 and CDR2 from the germline V gene are SEHNR and FQNEAQ (reference sequence). The CDR3 bases are TGTGCCAGCAGCTACGCAGGGGAGACCTACGAGCAGTACTTC. Protein product: CASSYAGETYEQYF.

This chain joins TRBV2 and TRBJ2-2, with unresolved D. V was trimmed by 2 bases and J by 6 bases, leaving 10 bases between them. From germline, CDR1 is SNHLY and CDR2 FYNNEI. CDR3 length: 14 residues. CDR3 amino acids: CASSERGGPGELFF. CDR3 sequence (DNA): TGTGCCAGCAGTGAACGAGGCGGTCCCGGGGAGCTGTTTTTT. The complete variable domain, with remaining parts taken from reference TRBV2 and TRBJ2-2, reads EPEVTQTPSHQVTQMGQEVILRCVPISNHLYFYWYRQILGQKVEFLVSFYNNEISEKSEIFDDQFSVERPDGSNFTLKIRSTKLEDSAMYFCASSERGGPGELFFGEGSRLTVL.

Only a few counts were recorded for this clone. V is TRBV27 and J is TRBJ2-1; tentatively, D is TRBD2 (5 bases). Germline V gene data show CDR1 as MNHEY and CDR2 as SMNVEV (reference sequence). V lost 3 bases and J lost 4, with 10 bases in between. The CDR3 spans 14 residues. This CDR3 is CASSFLDSYNEQFF. The CDR3 coding sequence is TGTGCCAGCAGTTTCCTGGACTCTTACAATGAGCAGTTCTTC.

This chain links TRBV6-1 with TRBJ1-3, with TRBD1 matching 7 bases. The CDR3 totals 15 residues. Trimming took 7 bases from V and 1 from J; bases not matched to a gene: 7. Germline assignment: CDR1 MNHNS and CDR2 SASEGT. The CDR3 DNA is TGTGCCAGCACAACAGACAGGGCTTCTGGAAACACCATATATTTT. Residues: CASTTDRASGNTIYF.